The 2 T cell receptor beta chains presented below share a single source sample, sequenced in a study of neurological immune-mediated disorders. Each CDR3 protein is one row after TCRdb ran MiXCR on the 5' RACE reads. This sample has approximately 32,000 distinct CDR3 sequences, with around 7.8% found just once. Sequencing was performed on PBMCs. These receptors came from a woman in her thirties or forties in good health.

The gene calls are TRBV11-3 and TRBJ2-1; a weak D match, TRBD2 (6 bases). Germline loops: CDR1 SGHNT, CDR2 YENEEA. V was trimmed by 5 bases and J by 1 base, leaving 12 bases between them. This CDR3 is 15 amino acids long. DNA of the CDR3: TGTGCCAGCAGCCACGGCGGGGTTTCCTACAATGAGCAGTTCTTC. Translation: CASSHGGVSYNEQFF. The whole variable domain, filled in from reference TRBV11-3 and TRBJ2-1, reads EAGVVQSPRYKIIEKKQPVAFWCNPISGHNTLYWYLQNLGQGPELLIRYENEEAVDDSQLPKDRFSAERLKGVDSTLKIQPAELGDSAVYLCASSHGGVSYNEQFFGPGTRLTVL.

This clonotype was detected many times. The CDR3 DNA reads as TGCGCCAGCAGATCCAGCGACACAGATACGCAGTATTTT. This gives the protein CASRSSDTDTQYF. V and J are TRBV5-1 and TRBJ2-3; D not resolved. Per the germline V gene, CDR1 is SGHRS and CDR2 is YFSETQ. This CDR3 contains 13 residues. V was pared by 5 bases and J by 2 bases, with 9 bases between.